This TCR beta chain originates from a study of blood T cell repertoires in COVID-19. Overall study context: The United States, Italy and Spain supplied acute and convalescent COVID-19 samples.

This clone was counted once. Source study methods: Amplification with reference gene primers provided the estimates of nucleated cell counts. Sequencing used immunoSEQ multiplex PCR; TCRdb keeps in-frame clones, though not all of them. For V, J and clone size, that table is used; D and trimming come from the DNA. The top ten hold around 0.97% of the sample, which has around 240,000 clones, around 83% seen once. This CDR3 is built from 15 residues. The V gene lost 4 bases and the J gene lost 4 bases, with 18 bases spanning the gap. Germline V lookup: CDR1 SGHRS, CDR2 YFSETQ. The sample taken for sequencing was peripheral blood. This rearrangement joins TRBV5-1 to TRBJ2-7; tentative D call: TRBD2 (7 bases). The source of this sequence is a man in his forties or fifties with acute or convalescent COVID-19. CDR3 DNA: TGCGCCAGCAGCCCTGGTGGGGAGGGGACATACGAGCAGTACTTC. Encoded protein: CASSPGGEGTYEQYF.